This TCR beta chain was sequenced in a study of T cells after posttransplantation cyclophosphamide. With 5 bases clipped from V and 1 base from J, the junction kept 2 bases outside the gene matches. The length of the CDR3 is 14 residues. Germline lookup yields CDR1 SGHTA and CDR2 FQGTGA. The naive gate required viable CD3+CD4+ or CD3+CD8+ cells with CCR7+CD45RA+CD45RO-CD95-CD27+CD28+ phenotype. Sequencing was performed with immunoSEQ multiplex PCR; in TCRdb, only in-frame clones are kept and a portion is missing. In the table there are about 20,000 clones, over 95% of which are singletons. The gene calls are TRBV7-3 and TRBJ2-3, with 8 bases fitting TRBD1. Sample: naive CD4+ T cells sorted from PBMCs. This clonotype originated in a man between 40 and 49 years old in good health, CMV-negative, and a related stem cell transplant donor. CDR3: CASSKDRGTDTQYF. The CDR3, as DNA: TGTGCCAGCAGCAAGGACAGGGGCACAGATACGCAGTATTTT.